This TCR beta chain derives from a study of regulatory T cells in long-lasting Graves disease. At the level of the study: Freshly diagnosed Graves' patients had used antithyroid drugs for under 3 months. Study observations and caveats: Persistent disease preferred TRBV28, TRBJ1-2 and TRBJ2-5.

Time point here: newly diagnosed GD, antithyroid drugs for less than 3 months. The authors made the TCR library using RNA they extracted from PBMCs. An endocrinology department located in Xi'an, China, was where the patients came from. With iRepertoire HTBI primers and Arm-PCR of CDR3 regions, TCR beta libraries were built. TCRdb called the multiplex PCR reads again in MiXCR, with one record for every CDR3 protein. Found here are 510,000 or so distinct CDR3 sequences, around 13% of them singletons; the top ten hold 8% to 10%. This clonotype was seen at least ten times. As yet, its antigen is unknown. V lost 4 bases, J lost 0 bases, and 3 bases stayed unmatched. The CDR3 runs to 14 residues. Germline CDR1 reads SGHKS; CDR2 reads YYEKEE (reference sequence). The data were also submitted as part of a second study, on T cells in Graves' hyperthyroidism and ophthalmopathy. This second study says: The blood repertoire included most of the expanded thyroid clonotypes above 0.001.

This sample comprised peripheral blood mononuclear cells (PBMCs), obtained at new diagnosis, from a patient treated with antithyroid drugs. The clonotype comes from a woman aged 30 to 39 with Graves disease. The genes are TRBV5-5 and TRBJ2-7; 8 bases are a match to TRBD2. CDR3 region: CASSTGTSSYEQYF. CDR3 nucleotide sequence: TGTGCCAGCAGCACCGGGACTAGCTCCTACGAGCAGTACTTC.